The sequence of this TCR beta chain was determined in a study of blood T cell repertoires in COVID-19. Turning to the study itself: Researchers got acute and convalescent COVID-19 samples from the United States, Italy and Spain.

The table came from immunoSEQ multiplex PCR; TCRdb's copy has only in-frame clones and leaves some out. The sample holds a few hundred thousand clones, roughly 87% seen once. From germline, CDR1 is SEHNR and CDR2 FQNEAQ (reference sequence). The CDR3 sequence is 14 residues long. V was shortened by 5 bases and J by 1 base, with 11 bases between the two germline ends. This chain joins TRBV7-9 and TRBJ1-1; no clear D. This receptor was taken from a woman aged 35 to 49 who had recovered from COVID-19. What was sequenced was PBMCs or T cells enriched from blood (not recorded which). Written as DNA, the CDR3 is TGTGCCAGCAGCCTTTTCTCCGGGAACACTGAAGCTTTCTTT. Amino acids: CASSLFSGNTEAFF.